This TCR beta chain is from a study of blood T cells in healthy people across ages. General study points: It was the long-lived donors that had more naive CD4+ cells and higher diversity than aged donors. Per million T cells, TCR beta diversity dropped about linearly as age rose. The study lacked donor CMV status, which possibly confounded expanded clonotype changes.

This clonotype was picked up a small number of times. Its antigen is still unknown. After removal of 1 base from V and 3 bases from J, the junction contained 5 bases not matched to a gene. The CDR3 covers 15 residues. CDR1 SGHDN and CDR2 FVKESK come from the germline V gene. Those donating, healthy Caucasian individuals from Russia, were aged roughly 6 to 100. The second PCR ran 7 to 11 cycles with a sample-barcoded 5' primer and J-beta primers. TCRdb passed the 5' RACE reads through MiXCR, listing each CDR3 protein once. This table holds about 1.5 million distinct CDR3 sequences, around 42% found once.

Sequencing was carried out using blood. This TCR came from a woman aged 18-29 years in good health. J is TRBJ2-7 and V is TRBV14, with 8 bases identical to TRBD2. DNA of the CDR3: TGTGCCAGCAGCCAAGCGAGCGGGAGTTTCTACGAGCAGTACTTC. Translated: CASSQASGSFYEQYF.